The entry below gives a single T cell receptor beta chain sequence along with its context. The data were taken from a study of CD8+CD57+ T cells in acquired aplastic anemia. Genomic DNA, serving as template, underwent TCR beta VDJ and CDR3 profiling. Via MiXCR, TCRdb re-called the reads, giving one row per CDR3 protein. The sample consists of roughly 61,000 distinct CDR3 sequences, roughly 54% of them appearing once. CDR3 size: 16 residues. V gave up 0 bases and J gave up 9 bases, with 16 bases separating them. Germline-derived CDR1 and CDR2 are SGHKS and YYEKEE (reference sequence). This TCR derives from a human donor in good health, serving as a control. Sequencing input: sorted CD4+, CD8+, or CD8+CD57+ T cells (not recorded which) from PBMCs. V usage is TRBV5-5 and J usage is TRBJ1-6, with D maybe TRBD1 (6 bases). CDR3 region: CASSLASTGNGSPLHF. CDR3 DNA sequence: TGTGCCAGCAGCTTGGCCAGTACAGGGAACGGTTCACCCCTCCACTTT.